The sequence of this TCR beta chain was determined in a study of cytomegalovirus exposure and HLA in healthy donors. Whole-study results and caveats: CMV serostatus was the sole immune exposure information available. Among donors in an Asian-associated ancestry cluster, a later analysis reportedly found fewer N-insertions than the roughly 700-donor mean.

The CDR3 totals 15 residues. Unmatched junction bases numbered 1, after V lost 3 bases and J lost 0 bases. Germline V lookup: CDR1 LNHDA, CDR2 SQIVND (reference sequence). Note on this clone: Its specificity is unknown.

With 60 Vbeta and 13 Jbeta primers, the PCR was carried out. Measured with immunoSEQ multiplex PCR; TCRdb has only the in-frame clones, and not every one. The sample consists of about 190,000 clones, 70% to 75% of them appearing once. The sample was PBMCs. This rearrangement joins TRBV19 to TRBJ2-2; 7 bases align to TRBD1. The sequence came from a man aged 30-40 years in good health and CMV-seropositive. DNA of the CDR3: TGTGCCAGTAGTATCGGGACAGCGAACACCGGGGAGCTGTTTTTT. It encodes CASSIGTANTGELFF.